The T cell receptor (beta chain) described here comes from a study of early T cells in non-severe SARS-CoV-2 infection. On the study more broadly: The chains were unpaired, and the sequenced material was bulk RNA from unsorted whole blood.

TCRdb analysed the 5' RACE reads with MiXCR anew, one entry per CDR3 protein. The profile covers tens of thousands of distinct CDR3 sequences, with roughly 13% appearing a single time and around 5% taken by the ten largest. With 4 bases removed from V and 6 bases from J, the gap between germline ends came to 7 bases. The germline gives CDR1 SGHRS, CDR2 YFSETQ. This CDR3 is built from 12 residues. The table lists this clonotype with many counts. Specimen: whole blood. This chain joins TRBV5-1 and TRBJ2-2; the D is unclear. The sequence came from an adult who was a healthcare worker with PCR-confirmed SARS-CoV-2 infection or an uninfected control (not recorded which). The CDR3 DNA sequence: TGCGCCAGCAGCCCTGTCCCCGGGGAGCTGTTTTTT. This encodes CASSPVPGELFF.